The rows below give T cell receptor beta chains drawn from one sample of a study of T-cell memory formation after mild COVID-19. From the 5' RACE reads, TCRdb called clonotypes with MiXCR, one entry per CDR3 protein. This sample has 300,000 to 400,000 distinct CDR3 sequences; under 25% occur once, and the top ten carry about an eighth. The sequencing sample was made of PBMCs or a T cell subset sorted from them (not recorded which). These receptors came from an adult woman who had mild COVID-19 (a few samples of this study predate the infection). Cell type and time point are not known. CDR3s include the opening cysteine and the closing phenylalanine or tryptophan. A D gene is named only where the DNA matches it firmly. Rows may omit the clone size; those that give it use once, few, many or a size class.

v_gene: TRBV5-1; abundance: few; d_gene: NA; j_gene: TRBJ1-4; len: 14; CDR3nt: TGCGCCAGCAGCTTGGACAGTGCCGAGGAAAAACTGTTTTTT; CDR3aa: CASSLDSAEEKLFF
v_gene: TRBV6-2/TRBV6-3; abundance: NA; d_gene: NA; j_gene: TRBJ2-7; len: 16; CDR3nt: TGTGCCAGCAGTTACTCCGAACTAGCTGCCCCCTACGAGCAGTACTTC; CDR3aa: CASSYSELAAPYEQYF
v_gene: TRBV4-1; abundance: few; d_gene: NA; j_gene: TRBJ1-3; len: 18; CDR3nt: TGCGCCAGCAGCCAAGTCCGGTCCTACGGGGCCTTTGGAAACACCATATATTTT; CDR3aa: CASSQVRSYGAFGNTIYF
v_gene: TRBV20-1; abundance: many; d_gene: NA; j_gene: TRBJ2-2; len: 13; CDR3nt: TGCAGTGCTAGACCCCGAGAAACCGGGGAGCTGTTTTTT; CDR3aa: CSARPRETGELFF
v_gene: TRBV7-9; abundance: few; d_gene: NA; j_gene: TRBJ1-4; len: 14; CDR3nt: TGTGCCAGCAGCCCTAGTAATAATAACGGGGAACTGTTTTTT; CDR3aa: CASSPSNNNGELFF
v_gene: TRBV5-1; abundance: many; d_gene: TRBD1; j_gene: TRBJ1-5; len: 16; CDR3nt: TGCGCCAGCAGCTTCGACGGACAGGGAGCAAATCAGCCCCAGCATTTT; CDR3aa: CASSFDGQGANQPQHF
v_gene: TRBV12-3/TRBV12-4; abundance: NA; d_gene: TRBD1; j_gene: TRBJ1-2; len: 14; CDR3nt: TGTGCCAGCAGTCCCTTGGACAGGGGAGGTGGCTACACCTTC; CDR3aa: CASSPLDRGGGYTF
v_gene: TRBV18; abundance: few; d_gene: NA; j_gene: TRBJ2-1; len: 15; CDR3nt: TGTGCCAGCTCAGCTGGGCGAAACCCGGTGAATGAGCAGTTCTTC; CDR3aa: CASSAGRNPVNEQFF
v_gene: TRBV7-9; abundance: NA; d_gene: NA; j_gene: TRBJ2-3; len: 13; CDR3nt: TGTGCCAGCAGCCCCGGGGTTTCAGATACGCAGTATTTT; CDR3aa: CASSPGVSDTQYF
v_gene: TRBV6-5; abundance: few; d_gene: TRBD1; j_gene: TRBJ1-2; len: 15; CDR3nt: TGTGCCAGCAGTTACTGGGGGGACAGTAAATATGGCTACACCTTC; CDR3aa: CASSYWGDSKYGYTF
v_gene: TRBV12-3/TRBV12-4; abundance: NA; d_gene: NA; j_gene: TRBJ2-5; len: 16; CDR3nt: TGTGCCAGCAGTTTAGTTGGCTGCGGAGTCCAAGAGACCCAGTACTTC; CDR3aa: CASSLVGCGVQETQYF
v_gene: TRBV29-1; abundance: few; d_gene: NA; j_gene: TRBJ2-1; len: 11; CDR3nt: TGCAGCGTTGGCAGATTGAATGAGCAGTTCTTC; CDR3aa: CSVGRLNEQFF
v_gene: TRBV5-1; abundance: few; d_gene: TRBD1; j_gene: TRBJ2-7; len: 14; CDR3nt: TGCGCCAGCAGGCCCGGGACAGGGGCCTACGAGCAGTACTTC; CDR3aa: CASRPGTGAYEQYF
v_gene: TRBV5-6; abundance: NA; d_gene: NA; j_gene: TRBJ1-5; len: 15; CDR3nt: TGTGCCAGCAGCCCCAGGCAGGGTATCAATCAGCCCCAGCATTTT; CDR3aa: CASSPRQGINQPQHF
v_gene: TRBV18; abundance: few; d_gene: NA; j_gene: TRBJ2-5; len: 13; CDR3nt: TGTGCCAGCTCACCACCGATGGAGGAGACCCAGTACTTC; CDR3aa: CASSPPMEETQYF
v_gene: TRBV7-9; abundance: NA; d_gene: NA; j_gene: TRBJ1-2; len: 12; CDR3nt: TGTGCCAGCAGCCGGATATACTATGGCTACACCTTC; CDR3aa: CASSRIYYGYTF
v_gene: TRBV9; abundance: NA; d_gene: NA; j_gene: TRBJ2-1; len: 13; CDR3nt: TGTGCCAGCAGCGCTTATCCAGGAAATGAGCAGTTCTTC; CDR3aa: CASSAYPGNEQFF
v_gene: TRBV9; abundance: NA; d_gene: NA; j_gene: TRBJ1-2; len: 14; CDR3nt: TGTGCCAGCAGCGTAGGAGGCAGAAATTATGGCTACACCTTC; CDR3aa: CASSVGGRNYGYTF
v_gene: TRBV7-9; abundance: NA; d_gene: TRBD1; j_gene: TRBJ1-2; len: 16; CDR3nt: TGTGCCAGCAGCCACGGACAGGGGGAAAGCTACAGTGGCTACACCTTC; CDR3aa: CASSHGQGESYSGYTF
v_gene: TRBV7-9; abundance: NA; d_gene: NA; j_gene: TRBJ2-2; len: 15; CDR3nt: TGTGCCAGCAGCTCCTTCGTACGTCTGACCGGGGAGCTGTTTTTT; CDR3aa: CASSSFVRLTGELFF
v_gene: TRBV27; abundance: NA; d_gene: NA; j_gene: TRBJ2-3; len: 14; CDR3nt: TGTGCCAGCAGTTCCCTTAGCTTCACAGATACGCAGTATTTT; CDR3aa: CASSSLSFTDTQYF
v_gene: TRBV5-5; abundance: NA; d_gene: NA; j_gene: TRBJ2-7; len: 16; CDR3nt: TGTGCCAGCAGCTTTATGGGCGGATCCCCCTCCTACGAGCAGTACTTC; CDR3aa: CASSFMGGSPSYEQYF
v_gene: TRBV5-1; abundance: NA; d_gene: TRBD2; j_gene: TRBJ2-5; len: 14; CDR3nt: TGCGCCAGCCACCCTGGGGGGGAAGGAGAGACCCAGTACTTC; CDR3aa: CASHPGGEGETQYF
v_gene: TRBV2; abundance: few; d_gene: TRBD2; j_gene: TRBJ2-1; len: 15; CDR3nt: TGTGCCAGCAGGATTAGCGGGGGAACCGGAGGTGAGCAGTTCTTC; CDR3aa: CASRISGGTGGEQFF
v_gene: TRBV29-1; abundance: NA; d_gene: NA; j_gene: TRBJ2-1; len: 13; CDR3nt: TGCAGCGTTGGCCATGGGGCCTACAATGAGCAGTTCTTC; CDR3aa: CSVGHGAYNEQFF
v_gene: TRBV7-3; abundance: few; d_gene: NA; j_gene: TRBJ2-2; len: 13; CDR3nt: TGTGCCAGCAGTATAACAGGTTCCGGGGAGCTGTTTTTT; CDR3aa: CASSITGSGELFF
v_gene: TRBV20-1; abundance: few; d_gene: TRBD2; j_gene: TRBJ2-7; len: 16; CDR3nt: TGCAGTGCTAGTGGTCTGGGCGGGGGTTCCCTCTACGAGCAGTACTTC; CDR3aa: CSASGLGGGSLYEQYF
v_gene: TRBV6-5; abundance: many; d_gene: NA; j_gene: TRBJ2-2; len: 15; CDR3nt: TGTGCCAGCAGTCCTAACGGCCAGGGAACCGGGGAGCTGTTTTTT; CDR3aa: CASSPNGQGTGELFF
v_gene: TRBV5-1; abundance: NA; d_gene: TRBD2; j_gene: TRBJ2-3; len: 17; CDR3nt: TGCGCCAGCAGCTTGGAGCGAGTGGGAGGGAATACAGATACGCAGTATTTT; CDR3aa: CASSLERVGGNTDTQYF
v_gene: TRBV29-1; abundance: NA; d_gene: NA; j_gene: TRBJ1-1; len: 16; CDR3nt: TGCAGCGTTGCCCCGTACAGAACCGGGTTGAACACTGAAGCTTTCTTT; CDR3aa: CSVAPYRTGLNTEAFF
v_gene: TRBV2; abundance: NA; d_gene: NA; j_gene: TRBJ2-1; len: 14; CDR3nt: TGTGCCAGCAGTGAAGCTCGCGGGATCGATGAGCAGTTCTTC; CDR3aa: CASSEARGIDEQFF
v_gene: TRBV5-1; abundance: NA; d_gene: TRBD1; j_gene: TRBJ2-5; len: 14; CDR3nt: TGCGCCAGCAGCTTGGTTGAGGGGGCGGAGACCCAGTACTTC; CDR3aa: CASSLVEGAETQYF
v_gene: TRBV7-9; abundance: NA; d_gene: NA; j_gene: TRBJ1-1; len: 13; CDR3nt: TGTGCCAGCTATACACAGGGCCTGGCTGAAGCTTTCTTT; CDR3aa: CASYTQGLAEAFF
v_gene: TRBV20-1; abundance: few; d_gene: TRBD1; j_gene: TRBJ2-1; len: 12; CDR3nt: TGCAGTGCTCCGTACAGGGGAGACGAGCAGTTCTTC; CDR3aa: CSAPYRGDEQFF
v_gene: TRBV12-3/TRBV12-4; abundance: few; d_gene: NA; j_gene: TRBJ2-7; len: 18; CDR3nt: TGTGCCAGCAGTTTTGGGGGGGCCCGGCCGATTAGCTCCTACGAGCAGTACTTC; CDR3aa: CASSFGGARPISSYEQYF
v_gene: TRBV11-2; abundance: few; d_gene: NA; j_gene: TRBJ2-3; len: 15; CDR3nt: TGTGCCAGCAGCTTCCGTATGGACGGCACAGATACGCAGTATTTT; CDR3aa: CASSFRMDGTDTQYF
v_gene: TRBV2; abundance: NA; d_gene: TRBD2; j_gene: TRBJ2-7; len: 13; CDR3nt: TGTGCCAGCAGTGGTCTAGCGGGCCACGAGCAGTACTTC; CDR3aa: CASSGLAGHEQYF
v_gene: TRBV7-2; abundance: many; d_gene: TRBD2; j_gene: TRBJ2-1; len: 17; CDR3nt: TGTGCCAGCAGCGCCAACAACCTAGCGGGGGGCGCATATGAGCAGTTCTTC; CDR3aa: CASSANNLAGGAYEQFF
v_gene: TRBV9; abundance: few; d_gene: TRBD2; j_gene: TRBJ2-1; len: 15; CDR3nt: TGTGCCAGCAGCGCGTTCGGGACTAGCGTTAATGAGCAGTTCTTC; CDR3aa: CASSAFGTSVNEQFF
v_gene: TRBV29-1; abundance: NA; d_gene: TRBD2; j_gene: TRBJ2-3; len: 15; CDR3nt: TGCAGCGTTATGGCTAGCGGGAGGTGGTCGGATACGCAGTATTTT; CDR3aa: CSVMASGRWSDTQYF
v_gene: TRBV20-1; abundance: NA; d_gene: NA; j_gene: TRBJ2-3; len: 16; CDR3nt: TGCAGTGCTCCCGGTCGGGGGCTGATTGGGGCAGATACGCAGTATTTT; CDR3aa: CSAPGRGLIGADTQYF
v_gene: TRBV7-9; abundance: NA; d_gene: NA; j_gene: TRBJ2-3; len: 14; CDR3nt: TGTGCCAGCACTGAATCGGGGGGCACAGATACGCAGTATTTT; CDR3aa: CASTESGGTDTQYF
v_gene: TRBV7-6; abundance: NA; d_gene: TRBD1; j_gene: TRBJ2-1; len: 15; CDR3nt: TGTGCCAGCAGCCCCCGGGACAGGGGTTTAGATGAGCAGTTCTTC; CDR3aa: CASSPRDRGLDEQFF
v_gene: TRBV20-1; abundance: many; d_gene: TRBD1; j_gene: TRBJ2-1; len: 14; CDR3nt: TGCAGTGCTAGGTACAGGGGGCGCAGCGATGAGCAGTTCTTC; CDR3aa: CSARYRGRSDEQFF
v_gene: TRBV29-1; abundance: many; d_gene: NA; j_gene: TRBJ1-1; len: 15; CDR3nt: TGCAGCGTTGAAGATATAGGGCGGATGAACACTGAAGCTTTCTTT; CDR3aa: CSVEDIGRMNTEAFF
v_gene: TRBV4-1; abundance: few; d_gene: TRBD1; j_gene: TRBJ1-2; len: 14; CDR3nt: TGCGCCAGCAGCCACCTAGGACAGGCCCTAGGCTACACCTTC; CDR3aa: CASSHLGQALGYTF
v_gene: TRBV6-5; abundance: few; d_gene: NA; j_gene: TRBJ1-5; len: 13; CDR3nt: TGTGCCAACCTGACAGGACAAAATCAGCCCCAGCATTTT; CDR3aa: CANLTGQNQPQHF
v_gene: TRBV15; abundance: NA; d_gene: NA; j_gene: TRBJ2-1; len: 15; CDR3nt: TGTGCCACCAGCAGACCGGGGGCGCCGGGGAATGAGCAGTTCTTC; CDR3aa: CATSRPGAPGNEQFF
v_gene: TRBV27; abundance: NA; d_gene: TRBD2; j_gene: TRBJ2-7; len: 17; CDR3nt: TGTGCCAGCAGTTCCCCCCGGGGTAGCGGGAGAATCTACGAGCAGTACTTC; CDR3aa: CASSSPRGSGRIYEQYF
v_gene: TRBV4-1; abundance: NA; d_gene: TRBD1; j_gene: TRBJ2-5; len: 14; CDR3nt: TGCGCCAGCAGCCCCGGACAGGCCCAAGAGACCCAGTACTTC; CDR3aa: CASSPGQAQETQYF
v_gene: TRBV7-9; abundance: NA; d_gene: NA; j_gene: TRBJ2-2; len: 12; CDR3nt: TGTGCCAGCAGCTTAGTTGGCGGGGAGCTGTTTTTT; CDR3aa: CASSLVGGELFF
v_gene: TRBV7-2; abundance: NA; d_gene: NA; j_gene: TRBJ2-1; len: 16; CDR3nt: TGTGCCAGCAGCCGGCGTGCGAGGGACCTATACAATGAGCAGTTCTTC; CDR3aa: CASSRRARDLYNEQFF
v_gene: TRBV7-2; abundance: NA; d_gene: NA; j_gene: TRBJ1-2; len: 15; CDR3nt: TGTGCCAGCAGCTTAGCGTTGGGGGCTGACTATGGCTACACCTTC; CDR3aa: CASSLALGADYGYTF
v_gene: TRBV4-3; abundance: few; d_gene: NA; j_gene: TRBJ2-3; len: 15; CDR3nt: TGCGCCAGCAGCCAAGACAGTGCTAGCACAGATACGCAGTATTTT; CDR3aa: CASSQDSASTDTQYF
v_gene: TRBV11-2; abundance: NA; d_gene: NA; j_gene: TRBJ2-7; len: 16; CDR3nt: TGTGCCAGCAGCTTAGAGGGAGGACTATCATCTTACGAGCAGTACTTC; CDR3aa: CASSLEGGLSSYEQYF
v_gene: TRBV3-1; abundance: NA; d_gene: NA; j_gene: TRBJ2-5; len: 14; CDR3nt: TGTGCCAGCAGCCAAGACGTGTTCCAAGAGACCCAGTACTTC; CDR3aa: CASSQDVFQETQYF